The rows below give T cell receptor beta chains drawn from one sample of a study of blood T cells in healthy people across ages. TCRdb independently ran MiXCR on the 5' RACE reads; one entry per CDR3 protein. The sample comprises some 1.4 million distinct CDR3 sequences, around 42% of which are singletons, and roughly 7.9% rests with the top ten. Input material: blood. These receptors were obtained from a woman between 18 and 30 years old in good health. Each CDR3 is given with its conserved first and last residue.

>TRBV27
CASSWTGFDQPQHF
>TRBV12-3/TRBV12-4
CASSHRDRSWGYTF
>TRBV5-6
CASSLSGTSSSYNEQFF
>TRBV5-6
CASSLGDRGGTTEAFF
>TRBV30
CAWNYGGVYEQYF
>TRBV29-1
CSVRVDSSNTEAFF
>TRBV12-3/TRBV12-4
CASRPRGSNYGYTF
>TRBV5-1
CASSFGGAAGYTF
>TRBV5-1
CASSLAEFLAGSHEQFF
>TRBV6-1
CASSVTPRGTYEQYF
>TRBV3-1
CASSPPLGSGYTF
>TRBV3-1
CASSLTSGTAEAFF
>TRBV7-2
CASSRRLQLQETQYF
>TRBV7-3
CASSLTSGVNTGELFF
>TRBV12-3/TRBV12-4
CASSFGYGYTF
>TRBV20-1
CSAKSPTSTSGGVNEQFF
>TRBV29-1
CSVEDGRRDNEQYF
>TRBV3-1
CASSQETGTDTDTQYF
>TRBV18
CASAPSQGSLGPQHF
>TRBV29-1
CSVENGGYTF
>TRBV6-2/TRBV6-3
CAIGYNEQFF
>TRBV7-9
CASSLDTAFGYGYTF
>TRBV11-1
CASSLADGAGTEAFF
>TRBV12-3/TRBV12-4
CASRYTTGNYGYTF
>TRBV6-2/TRBV6-3
CASSKSIAVTYNEQYF
>TRBV28
CASSFTGGYNEQYF
>TRBV10-2
CASRAGTSGEYEQYF
>TRBV9
CASSGGQQLTYEQYF
>TRBV4-1
CASSQEQWGNQPQHF
>TRBV29-1
CGVGQNNRYTEAFF
>TRBV11-2
CASSSGLAGERSTDTQYF
>TRBV9
CASSAGGADYGYTF
>TRBV25-1
CASTSALAGVDKEQFF
>TRBV9
CASSVAPGAEAFF
>TRBV15
CATSGGVTSNQPQHF
>TRBV5-1
CATSGDRSYEQYF
>TRBV6-1
CASVGRPTDTQYF
>TRBV28
CASTDGPGTDTQYF
>TRBV27
CASSPRTSGGDTQYF
>TRBV6-1
CASSELLGDYGYTF
>TRBV5-1
CASSLDSLAGYSGANVLTF
>TRBV4-1
CASSQVIAAYHNEQFF
>TRBV11-2
CASSGGLADWSGEQYF
>TRBV6-4
CASSGTSGGNEQFF
>TRBV28
CASSLRGTQETQYF
>TRBV29-1
CSALLAETNTGELFF
>TRBV19
CASSPGQGAPGYTF
>TRBV29-1
CSVEDGRYAQYF
>TRBV20-1
CSARDVVKGNRNEQYF
>TRBV14
CASSQDFWRNERFF
>TRBV4-1
CASSQSRQGLREKLFF
>TRBV6-1
CASSDSASGMTEQYF
>TRBV5-6
CASNDASGVYNEQYF